Below, 26 T cell receptor beta chains from the same sample are listed, as sequenced in a study of cytomegalovirus exposure and HLA in healthy donors. PCR used 60 Vbeta primers and 13 Jbeta primers. TCRdb keeps only in-frame clones here, not all; method: immunoSEQ multiplex PCR. The repertoire holds fewer than 140,000 clones, roughly 70% seen once, with around 3% in the top ten. Sequenced: PBMCs. The receptor set was obtained from a male donor in good health and CMV-seropositive.

V is TRBV29-1 and J is TRBJ2-7, with 8 positions matching TRBD1. The junction had 10 bases not matched to a gene; V was cut back by 6 bases and J by 3 bases. Germline V gene data show CDR1 as SQVTM and CDR2 as ANQGSEA. The CDR3 is 14 residues long. CDR3: CSVTPTGGIYEQYF. The CDR3 DNA reads as TGCAGCGTGACCCCTACAGGGGGGATCTACGAGCAGTACTTC.

The chain carries TRBV28 and TRBJ1-4, with D possibly being TRBD1 (6 bases). V lost 10 bases to trimming and J lost 6 bases, with 18 bases between them. This CDR3 spans 14 amino acids. Germline V lookup: CDR1 MDHEN, CDR2 SYDVKM. CDR3 in DNA: TGTGCCAACTTCGGACAGAACAACGATGAAAAACTGTTTTTT. It translates to CANFGQNNDEKLFF.

The V call is TRBV7-2, the J call TRBJ1-4; D not certain. Trimming stripped 5 bases from V and 3 bases from J, with 13 bases between. In germline, CDR1 is SGHTA, CDR2 FQGNSA. The CDR3 covers 15 residues. CDR3 DNA sequence: TGTGCCAGCAGCACAAGAAGGAGTTCTAATGAAAAACTGTTTTTT. Translation gives CASSTRRSSNEKLFF. Variable domain in full (rest from reference TRBV7-2 and TRBJ1-4): GAGVSQSPSNKVTEKGKDVELRCDPISGHTALYWYRQSLGQGLEFLIYFQGNSAPDKSGLPSDRFSAERTGGSVSTLTIQRTQQEDSAVYLCASSTRRSSNEKLFFGSGTQLSVL.

This chain links TRBV7-9 with TRBJ1-3; D call uncertain. The length of the CDR3 is 16 residues. With 5 bases removed from V and 2 bases from J, the gap between germline ends came to 16 bases. CDR1 is SEHNR, CDR2 FQNEAQ, per germline (reference sequence). CDR3 DNA sequence: TGTGCCAGCAGCCATCCTCAAAGGGAGCCTGGAAACACCATATATTTT. It specifies CASSHPQREPGNTIYF.

This clone came up a few times. This sequence joins TRBV6-5 and TRBJ2-1; TRBD1 is a possible D gene (5 bases). Germline CDR1 and CDR2: MNHEY and SVGAGI. The CDR3 runs 15 residues. The V end lost 2 bases, the J end lost 6 bases, and 14 bases lay between the germline ends. CDR3 residues: CASSYGVNRGNEQFF. CDR3 nucleotide sequence: TGTGCCAGCAGTTACGGGGTCAATAGGGGCAATGAGCAGTTCTTC.

This CDR3 reads CAISEFRAGNTIYF. DNA of the CDR3: TGTGCCATCAGTGAGTTCCGGGCTGGAAACACCATATATTTT. J is TRBJ1-3 and V is TRBV10-3; D is unclear. The CDR3 extends over 14 amino acids. Germline lookup yields CDR1 ENHRY and CDR2 SYGVKD. V was cut by 1 base and J by 2 bases, with 6 bases left in between.

DNA for the CDR3: TGTGCCAGCAGCAAAGCAGTGACAGGGGAATACACCGGGGAGCTGTTTTTT. It encodes CASSKAVTGEYTGELFF. This chain links TRBV21-1 with TRBJ2-2; no DNA check was done on the table's D call, TRBD1. TRBV21-1 represents a pseudogene. The CDR3 length is 17 residues.

This chain joins TRBV2 and TRBJ2-5, with D possibly being TRBD1 (6 bases). Germline CDR1 is SNHLY and CDR2 is FYNNEI. V was clipped by 1 base and J by 3 bases, with 9 bases between them. The CDR3 contains 14 residues. The CDR3 spells CASSEDRAEETQYF. Here the CDR3 DNA reads TGTGCCAGCAGTGAAGACAGGGCCGAAGAGACCCAGTACTTC. The variable domain in full, completed from reference TRBV2 and TRBJ2-5, reads EPEVTQTPSHQVTQMGQEVILRCVPISNHLYFYWYRQILGQKVEFLVSFYNNEISEKSEIFDDQFSVERPDGSNFTLKIRSTKLEDSAMYFCASSEDRAEETQYFGPGTRLLVL.

The rearrangement links TRBV29-1 to TRBJ2-7; 7 positions agree with TRBD1. The CDR3 is made up of 13 amino acids. V shed 4 bases, J shed 0 bases, and the junction held 3 bases outside the gene matches. Germline V gene lookup returns CDR1 SQVTM and CDR2 ANQGSEA. The CDR3, as DNA: TGCAGCGTTGGACAGGGAACCTCCTACGAGCAGTACTTC. Amino acids: CSVGQGTSYEQYF.

A word on this clone: A junction boundary mismatches the germline segment, possibly from a read error. V gene TRBV20-1 combines with J gene TRBJ1-3; D perhaps matches TRBD1 (6 bases). The CDR3 totals 11 residues. Germline assignment: CDR1 DFQATT and CDR2 SNEGSKA (reference sequence). CDR3 DNA sequence: TGCAGTGCTAAGACAGGAACCACCATATATTTT. Its protein is CSAKTGTTIYF.

The V gene is TRBV10-3, the J gene TRBJ1-1; D might be TRBD1 (6 bases). The CDR3 has 12 amino acids. V was cut by 2 bases and J by 6 bases, with 7 bases left in between. The V gene's germline CDR1 is ENHRY and CDR2 SYGVKD. The CDR3 loop is CAISEEGAEAFF. CDR3 sequence (DNA): TGTGCCATCAGTGAGGAGGGGGCTGAAGCTTTCTTT.

V gene TRBV7-9 combines with J gene TRBJ1-1; TRBD1 is a possible D gene (5 bases). This CDR3 has 15 amino acids. CDR1 and CDR2 from the germline V gene are SEHNR and FQNEAQ (reference sequence). The germline V and J ends were trimmed by 5 bases and 4 bases, with 17 bases remaining between them. Written as DNA, the CDR3 is TGTGCCAGCAGCCAAAGGGAGGGGAGCGGCACTGAAGCTTTCTTT. It translates to CASSQREGSGTEAFF.

In its sample, this clone was seen a few times. The V gene is TRBV30, the J gene TRBJ2-7; TRBD1 matches at 8 bases. The CDR3 is 13 amino acids. CDR1 and CDR2 (germline): GTSNPN, SVGIG (reference sequence). V lost 2 bases and J lost 7; bases outside the gene matches: 7. CDR3 bases: TGTGCCTGGAGTAACAACAACAGGGGGGAGCAGTACTTC. It is translated as CAWSNNNRGEQYF.

The chain joins TRBV5-4 to TRBJ2-6, with 10 positions matching TRBD1. Germline V gene lookup returns CDR1 SGHNT and CDR2 YYREEE (reference sequence). Losses at the gene ends were 4 bases for V and 3 bases for J; bases not matched to a gene: 7. This CDR3 has 17 amino acids. Here the CDR3 reads CASSHPTGGGGANVLTF. The CDR3 DNA follows: TGTGCCAGCAGCCATCCGACAGGGGGCGGTGGGGCCAACGTCCTGACTTTC.

The V gene is TRBV4-1, the J gene TRBJ2-5; possible D gene TRBD1, 5 bases. This CDR3 has 13 residues. V lost 1 base and J 5 bases, leaving 8 bases between the germline ends. The germline gives CDR1 MGHRA, CDR2 YSYEKL. The CDR3 reads CASSQAAGETQYF. The CDR3 coding sequence is TGCGCCAGCAGCCAAGCGGCAGGGGAGACCCAGTACTTC.

V gene TRBV30 combines with J gene TRBJ1-1; no clear D. CDR3 length: 13 amino acids. Germline CDR1 GTSNPN, CDR2 SVGIG (reference sequence). V was pared by 0 bases and J by 4 bases, with 9 bases between. Here the CDR3 DNA reads TGTGCCTGGAGTGTACGTCGGAGCACTGAAGCTTTCTTT. Its translation is CAWSVRRSTEAFF.

The genes are TRBV11-2 and TRBJ2-5, with TRBD1 matching over 8 bases. CDR3 size: 13 residues. Germline CDR1 and CDR2: SGHAT and FQNNGV. With V trimmed by 7 bases and J by 6 bases, 7 bases remained unmatched. The DNA of the CDR3 is TGTGCCAGCACCCGACAGGGGACACAGACCCAGTACTTC. This encodes CASTRQGTQTQYF.

This clone turned up a few times. The rearrangement uses TRBV12-5 and TRBJ1-5; TRBD1 might be the D (6 bases). V was clipped by 8 bases and J by 7 bases, with 12 bases between them. Germline V gene lookup returns CDR1 LGHNT and CDR2 FRNRAP. The CDR3 totals 12 residues. CDR3 sequence reads: CASRGQGQPQHF. CDR3 nucleotide sequence: TGTGCTAGTCGAGGGCAGGGGCAGCCCCAGCATTTT.

The chain recombines TRBV5-5 with TRBJ2-2; the match to TRBD1 covers 10 bases. The V and J ends lost 4 bases and 4 bases, in that order; junction bases with no gene match: 4. Germline CDR1 is SGHKS and CDR2 is YYEKEE (reference sequence). The CDR3 contains 15 residues. Here the CDR3 reads CASSGGTGATGELFF. CDR3 bases: TGTGCCAGCAGCGGCGGGACAGGGGCCACCGGGGAGCTGTTTTTT. Together with reference TRBV5-5 and TRBJ2-2, the CDR3 gives the full variable domain: DAGVTQSPTHLIKTRGQQVTLRCSPISGHKSVSWYQQVLGQGPQFIFQYYEKEERGRGNFPDRFSARQFPNYSSELNVNALLLGDSALYLCASSGGTGATGELFFGEGSRLTVL.

This chain links TRBV4-2 with TRBJ2-7; 9 bases fit TRBD2. This CDR3 region has 15 residues. V was pared by 1 base and J by 2 bases, with 3 bases of the junction left unmatched. The germline gives CDR1 LGHNA, CDR2 YNFKEQ. The CDR3: CASSQGLADPYEQYF. In DNA form, the CDR3 reads TGTGCCAGCAGCCAAGGACTAGCGGACCCCTACGAGCAGTACTTC.

This rearrangement joins TRBV27 to TRBJ2-1; D perhaps matches TRBD2 (5 bases). The germline gives CDR1 MNHEY, CDR2 SMNVEV (reference sequence). V lost 4 bases to trimming and J lost 6 bases, with 7 bases between them. The CDR3 covers 12 residues. CDR3 DNA: TGTGCCAGCAGTTCAACTAGCAATGAGCAGTTCTTC. Protein: CASSSTSNEQFF.

The chain couples TRBV4-3 to TRBJ1-1, with 9 positions matching TRBD1. Germline CDR1 and CDR2: LGHNA and YSLEER. V was clipped by 4 bases and J by 4 bases; unmatched bases: 4. This CDR3 comprises 14 residues. CDR3 bases: TGCGCCAGCAGCCGATTACAGGGGGCCACTGAAGCTTTCTTT. Translating it yields CASSRLQGATEAFF.

The gene calls are TRBV2 and TRBJ2-1; maybe TRBD1 (5 bases). The V gene's germline CDR1 is SNHLY and CDR2 FYNNEI. V shed 2 bases and J shed 10 bases, with 15 bases lying between them. The CDR3 is 14 amino acids. In nucleotides, the CDR3 is TGTGCCAGCAGTGAAAGCGAACCGCCAGGGGAGCAGTTCTTC. Translating gives CASSESEPPGEQFF.

The chain recombines TRBV7-9 with TRBJ2-6, with D possibly TRBD1 on 6 matching bases. This CDR3 spans 16 amino acids. Per the germline V gene, CDR1 is SEHNR and CDR2 is FQNEAQ (reference sequence). The V end lost 5 bases, the J end lost 2 bases, and 13 bases lay between the germline ends. The DNA for the CDR3 is TGTGCCAGCAGCCCTATACAGGGAACTGGGGCCAACGTCCTGACTTTC. Translation: CASSPIQGTGANVLTF.

J is TRBJ2-7 and V is TRBV29-1, with 7 bases aligning to TRBD1. This CDR3 has 14 residues. CDR1 is SQVTM and CDR2 is ANQGSEA in the germline V gene. The J segment lost 0 bases and the V segment lost 2 bases, leaving 4 bases of the junction unmatched. CDR3 residues: CSVETGDSSYEQYF. CDR3 nucleotides: TGCAGCGTTGAAACAGGGGATAGCTCCTACGAGCAGTACTTC.

The chain is built from TRBV25-1 and TRBJ2-7, with TRBD1 identical over 8 bases. CDR3 length: 16 amino acids. J was trimmed by 5 bases and V by 3 bases; bases with no gene match: 12. Germline values: CDR1 MGHDK, CDR2 SYGVNS. For the CDR3, the DNA is TGTGCCAGCAGTGACGGAATAGGACAGGGAGGCCACGAGCAGTACTTC. It is translated as CASSDGIGQGGHEQYF.